The 9 T cell receptor beta chains given below trace back to one sample, sequenced in a study of blood T cell repertoires in COVID-19. Repertoires were generated with immunoSEQ multiplex PCR, while TCRdb's copy carries only in-frame clones and drops some. The sample yields 130,000 or so clones, 55% to 75% seen once. What was sequenced was peripheral blood. The receptors come from a woman in her sixties or seventies with acute or convalescent COVID-19.

The V call is TRBV4-1, the J call TRBJ1-4; 8 bases match TRBD1. The CDR3 contains 15 residues. Germline lookup yields CDR1 MGHRA and CDR2 YSYEKL. The trim removed 5 bases at V and 2 bases at J, leaving 4 bases unmatched. The CDR3 DNA sequence: TGCGCCAGCAGCTTCCGGGACAGGACTAATGAAAAACTGTTTTTT. Translation gives CASSFRDRTNEKLFF.

As concerns this clone: Its ends do not fully match the called genes, so a read error is possible. The rearrangement joins TRBV9 to TRBJ2-3, with 9 nucleotides matching TRBD2. Germline V lookup: CDR1 SGDLS, CDR2 YYNGEE. The CDR3 is made up of 17 amino acids. CDR3 sequence: CARSPRGGAGGADTQYF. The CDR3 coding sequence is TGTGCCCGCAGCCCCCGGGGGGGGGCGGGGGGGGCAGATACGCAGTATTTT.

This clone occurred a few times. The chain recombines TRBV12-3 or TRBV12-4 with TRBJ2-7, with 8 bases matching TRBD1. The CDR3 consists of 13 residues. V shed 8 bases, J shed 2 bases, and the junction held 5 bases outside the gene matches. CDR3 sequence reads: CASGTGFAYEQYF. CDR3 coding DNA: TGTGCCAGCGGGACAGGTTTTGCCTACGAGCAGTACTTC.

This chain connects TRBV9 to TRBJ1-3, with D possibly matching TRBD1 (5 bases). CDR3 length: 15 amino acids. CDR1 SGDLS and CDR2 YYNGEE come from the germline V gene. The V end lost 4 bases, the J end lost 2 bases, and 13 bases lay between the germline ends. DNA of the CDR3: TGTGCCAGCAGCACTACCTCAGGGACTGGAAACACCATATATTTT. Translation gives CASSTTSGTGNTIYF.

This clone was seen just once. This chain links TRBV28 with TRBJ1-4; D is uncertain. Germline-derived CDR1 and CDR2 are MDHEN and SYDVKM. Trimming cost V 6 bases and J 0 bases, with 8 bases left between them. The CDR3 loop spans 14 amino acids. DNA of the CDR3: TGTGCCAGCAGCCCGAGTCCAACTAATGAAAAACTGTTTTTT. This codes for CASSPSPTNEKLFF.

This chain uses TRBV11-3 with TRBJ2-7; 7 bases fit TRBD2. Germline V lookup: CDR1 SGHNT, CDR2 YENEEA. With V trimmed by 3 bases and J by 6 bases, 11 bases remained unmatched. The CDR3 covers 15 residues. CDR3 sequence reads: CASSFRGTGGSEQYF. The CDR3, as DNA: TGTGCCAGCAGCTTTAGAGGGACGGGAGGATCCGAGCAGTACTTC.

J is TRBJ2-1 and V is TRBV5-4; 13 bases agree with TRBD2. CDR1 and CDR2 from the germline V gene are SGHNT and YYREEE (reference sequence). The CDR3 runs 15 residues. V lost 4 bases and J lost 8; bases outside the gene matches: 6. The CDR3 protein is CASSQRTSGGDEQFF. CDR3 DNA: TGTGCCAGCAGCCAAAGGACTAGCGGGGGAGATGAGCAGTTCTTC.

The chain joins TRBV4-2 to TRBJ2-7; 8 bases are a match to TRBD2. V lost 1 base to trimming and J lost 0 bases; unmatched junction nucleotides: 11. The CDR3 runs 18 residues. CDR1 LGHNA and CDR2 YNFKEQ come from the germline V gene. This chain's CDR3 is CASSQGGSSGTHSYEQYF. The CDR3 DNA reads as TGTGCCAGCAGCCAAGGTGGCAGTAGCGGGACCCACTCCTACGAGCAGTACTTC.

V gene TRBV7-7 combines with J gene TRBJ2-7; 8 nucleotides align to TRBD1. The CDR3 length is 14 residues. V dropped 1 base and J dropped 7; count of bases not matched to a gene: 6. Germline values: CDR1 SSHAT, CDR2 FNYEAQ (reference sequence). As DNA, the CDR3 is TGTGCCAGCAGCTTAGGCCAGGGGGCTGGGGAGCAGTACTTC. Its translation: CASSLGQGAGEQYF.